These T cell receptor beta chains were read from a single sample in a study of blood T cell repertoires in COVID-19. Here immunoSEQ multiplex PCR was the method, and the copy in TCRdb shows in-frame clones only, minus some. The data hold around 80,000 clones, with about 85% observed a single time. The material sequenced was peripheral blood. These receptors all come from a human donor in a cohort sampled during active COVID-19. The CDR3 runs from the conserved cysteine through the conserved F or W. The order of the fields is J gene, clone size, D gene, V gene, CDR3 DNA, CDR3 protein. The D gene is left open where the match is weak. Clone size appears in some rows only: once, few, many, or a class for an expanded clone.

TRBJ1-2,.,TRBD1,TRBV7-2,TGTGCCAGCAGCTTCACAGGGGGCCGCGGCTCCTATGGCTACACCTTC,CASSFTGGRGSYGYTF
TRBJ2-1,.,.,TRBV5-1,TGCGCCAGCAGCTTGGCCGCCCGCGAGGGATACAATGAGCAGTTCTTC,CASSLAAREGYNEQFF
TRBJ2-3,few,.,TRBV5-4,TGTGCCAGCAGCCCGGGGGGCGGGAGTATAACAGATACGCAGTATTTT,CASSPGGGSITDTQYF
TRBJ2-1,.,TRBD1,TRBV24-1,TGTGCCACCAGTGATCGACAGGGTCCGGGGCAGTTCTTC,CATSDRQGPGQFF
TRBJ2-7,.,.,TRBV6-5,TGTGCCAGTTCCCGGAGGAGCTCCTACGAGCAGTACTTC,CASSRRSSYEQYF
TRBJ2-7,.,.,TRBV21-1,TGTGCCAGCATCCCGGGACAGGGGGGAACTGGGTCCTACGAGCAGTACTTC,CASIPGQGGTGSYEQYF
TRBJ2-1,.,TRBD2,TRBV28,TGTGCCAGCAGTTTCTCGCGACTAGCGGGAGACTACAATGAGCAGTTCTTC,CASSFSRLAGDYNEQFF
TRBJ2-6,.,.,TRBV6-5,TGTGCCAGCAGTTACTTGGGGGCGCTTGGGGCCAACGTCCTGACTTTC,CASSYLGALGANVLTF
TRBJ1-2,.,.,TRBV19,TGTGCCAGTAGTATCATTCAGGGAAAATCCCTGGGCTACACCTTC,CASSIIQGKSLGYTF
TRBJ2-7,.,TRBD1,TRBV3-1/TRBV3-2,TGTGCCAGCAGCTACTCCGGACAGGGGTTACTTCGCTTC,CASSYSGQGLLRF
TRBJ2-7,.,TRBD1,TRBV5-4,TGTGCCAGCAGCTTCCCGGGACAGGGGGCCGCCGAGCAGTACTTC,CASSFPGQGAAEQYF
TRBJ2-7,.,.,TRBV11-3,TGTGCCAGCAGCTTCCGGGGGACTTCCTACGAGCAGTACTTC,CASSFRGTSYEQYF
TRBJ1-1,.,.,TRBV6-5,TGTGCCAGCAGTTACTCGGAGGGGCAGGCTGAAGCTTTCTTT,CASSYSEGQAEAFF
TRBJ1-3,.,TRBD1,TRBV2,TGTGCCAGCAGTGATCCCACCGGACAGGTGGGGGGAAACACCATATATTTT,CASSDPTGQVGGNTIYF
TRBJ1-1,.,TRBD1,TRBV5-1,TGCGCCAGCAGCGGCGTACAGGGGCCGAAGACTGAAGCTTTCTTT,CASSGVQGPKTEAFF
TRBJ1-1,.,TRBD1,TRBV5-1,TGCGCCAGCAGCTCGACAGGGGTGAACACTGAAGCTTTCTTT,CASSSTGVNTEAFF
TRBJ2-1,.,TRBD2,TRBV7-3,TGTGCCAGCAGCGCTAGCGGCAGCTCCTACAATGAGCAGTTCTTC,CASSASGSSYNEQFF
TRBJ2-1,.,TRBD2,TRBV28,TGTGCCAGCAGTCAGCTAGCGGTTTCGGGCCGCAATGAGCAGTTCTTC,CASSQLAVSGRNEQFF
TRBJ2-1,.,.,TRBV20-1,TGCAGTGCTAGTGCCCTCCCCGGGACGGATCCGGCGGGAATTAGGCGTGAGCAGTTCTTC,CSASALPGTDPAGIRREQFF
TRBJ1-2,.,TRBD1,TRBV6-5,TGTGCCAGCAGCTCCGGGACAGCTAACTATGGCTACACCTTC,CASSSGTANYGYTF
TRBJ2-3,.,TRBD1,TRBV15,TGTGCCACCAGCTCTCGACAGGGGGAGACAGATACGCAGTATTTT,CATSSRQGETDTQYF
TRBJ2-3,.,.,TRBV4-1,TGCGCCAGCAGCCGCCCAGGGACTTTCCCCACAGATACGCAGTATTTT,CASSRPGTFPTDTQYF
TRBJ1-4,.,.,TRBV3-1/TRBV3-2,TGTGCCAGCAGCCATTTTACAGGAGATAATGAAAAACTGTTTTTT,CASSHFTGDNEKLFF
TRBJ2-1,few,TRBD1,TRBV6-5,TGTGCCAGCATGGCAGGGGGCACGTATGAGCAGTTCTTC,CASMAGGTYEQFF
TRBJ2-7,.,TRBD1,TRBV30,TGTGCCTGGAGTCCCTGGACAGGGTTCGAGCAGTACTTC,CAWSPWTGFEQYF
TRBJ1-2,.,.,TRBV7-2,TGTGCCAGCAGCCCGACCTTTTCTGGGGGGAGCTACACCTTC,CASSPTFSGGSYTF
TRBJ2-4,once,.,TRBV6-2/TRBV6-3,TGTGCCAGCAGTTACCGCCCCGGGGGAAACATTCAGTACTTC,CASSYRPGGNIQYF
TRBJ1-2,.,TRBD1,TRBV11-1,TGTGCCAGCAGCCTTGGACAGGGGAGCGCCTATGGCTACACCTTC,CASSLGQGSAYGYTF
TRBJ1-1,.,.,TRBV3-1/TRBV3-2,TGTGCCAGCAGCCTGACCGGGGCTGAAGCTTTCTTT,CASSLTGAEAFF
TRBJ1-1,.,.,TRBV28,TGTGCCAGCAGTTTAGAAGGGGTTCGCAATGAAGCTTTCTTT,CASSLEGVRNEAFF
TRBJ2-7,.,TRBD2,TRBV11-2,TGTGCCAGCAGCTTTCGGGCGGGAGTTTGGTACGAGCAGTACTTC,CASSFRAGVWYEQYF
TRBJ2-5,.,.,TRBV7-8,TGTGCCAGCAGCTTTCCCCAGGGTCAAGAGACCCAGTACTTC,CASSFPQGQETQYF
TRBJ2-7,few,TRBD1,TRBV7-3,TGTGCCAGCAGCCGGGACAGGGCGTCCTGCCCCTACGAGCAGTACTTC,CASSRDRASCPYEQYF
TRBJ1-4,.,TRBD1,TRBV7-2,TGTGCCAGCAGCTTAGCCCCTCAGACAGGGAAGTTTTTT,CASSLAPQTGKFF
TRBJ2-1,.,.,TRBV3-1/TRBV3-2,TGTGCCAGCAGCCAAGAGACTTTCTATGAGCAGTTCTTC,CASSQETFYEQFF
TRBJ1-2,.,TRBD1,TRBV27,TGTGCCAGCAGTTTATCAGGGGGGTACAGGGGGATCTATGGCTACACCTTC,CASSLSGGYRGIYGYTF
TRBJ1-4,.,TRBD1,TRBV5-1,TGCGCCAGCAGCTCAGGGGGAACTAATGAAAAACTGTTTTTT,CASSSGGTNEKLFF
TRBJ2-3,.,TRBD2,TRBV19,TGTGCCAGTAGTAGCCCTAGCGGGGGCACAGATACGCAGTATTTT,CASSSPSGGTDTQYF
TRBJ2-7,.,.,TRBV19,TGTGCCAGTAGTATTGGATCAGGTCACTCCTACGAGCAGTACTTC,CASSIGSGHSYEQYF
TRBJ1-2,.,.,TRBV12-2,TGTGCAAGTCGCTTAGTCTCGAATTCAGGGAGGGACTATGGCTACACCTTC,CASRLVSNSGRDYGYTF
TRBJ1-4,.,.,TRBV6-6,TGTGCCAGCATATTCAACATTGCAACTAATGAAAAACTGTTTTTT,CASIFNIATNEKLFF
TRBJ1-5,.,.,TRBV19,TGTGCCAGTAGTCGTGGGGGCTGGCAGCCCCAGCATTTT,CASSRGGWQPQHF
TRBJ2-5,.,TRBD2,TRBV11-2,TGTGCCAGCAGCTTTAGGGTAGCGGGGGGGCTAGAGACCCAGTACTTC,CASSFRVAGGLETQYF
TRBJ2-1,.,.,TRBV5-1,TGCGCCAGCAGCCTTGACGCTAGATACAATGAGCAGTTCTTC,CASSLDARYNEQFF
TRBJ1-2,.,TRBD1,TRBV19,TGTGCCAGTAGTAACCGGGACAGGGGGAACTATGGCTACACCTTC,CASSNRDRGNYGYTF
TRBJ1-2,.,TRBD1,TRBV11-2,TGTGCCAGCAGCTCAATACAGGGGTTAAACTATGGCTACACCTTC,CASSSIQGLNYGYTF